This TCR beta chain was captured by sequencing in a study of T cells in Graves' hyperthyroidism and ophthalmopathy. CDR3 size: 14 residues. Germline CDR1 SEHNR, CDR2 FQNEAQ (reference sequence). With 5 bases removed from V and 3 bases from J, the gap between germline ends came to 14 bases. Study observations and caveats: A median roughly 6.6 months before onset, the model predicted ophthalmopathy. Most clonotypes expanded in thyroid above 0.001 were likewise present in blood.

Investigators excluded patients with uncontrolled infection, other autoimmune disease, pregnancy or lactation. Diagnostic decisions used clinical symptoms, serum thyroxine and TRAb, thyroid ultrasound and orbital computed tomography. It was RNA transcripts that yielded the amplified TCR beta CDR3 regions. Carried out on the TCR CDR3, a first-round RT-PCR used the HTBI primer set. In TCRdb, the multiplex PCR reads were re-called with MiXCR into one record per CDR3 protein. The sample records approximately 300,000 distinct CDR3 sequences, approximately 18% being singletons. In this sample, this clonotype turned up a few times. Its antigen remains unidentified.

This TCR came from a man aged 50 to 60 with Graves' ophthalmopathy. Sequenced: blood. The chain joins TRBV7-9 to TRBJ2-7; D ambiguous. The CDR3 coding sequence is TGTGCCAGCAGCCACTATGGTTCCAACTACGAGCAGTACTTC. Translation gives CASSHYGSNYEQYF.